Shown below are 15 T cell receptor beta chains from a single sample sequenced in a study of blood T cell repertoires in COVID-19. TCRdb's table, derived via immunoSEQ multiplex PCR, lists solely in-frame clones and lacks some. The table has 250,000 or so clones, roughly four fifths seen once. The source material was peripheral blood. The source is a woman in her seventies with acute or convalescent COVID-19.

This clone was detected only once. The rearrangement joins TRBV18 to TRBJ2-7; perhaps TRBD2 as D (6 bases). Trimming removed 3 bases at V and 1 base at J, with 7 bases between. The CDR3 runs 13 residues. Germline CDR1 reads KGHSH; CDR2 reads LQKENI. CDR3 sequence (DNA): TGTGCCAGCTCACCGGCGGGATCCTACGAGCAGTACTTC. Translated: CASSPAGSYEQYF.

The V and J genes are TRBV19 and TRBJ2-3; weak D call: TRBD1 (6 bases). The CDR3 covers 14 residues. Germline V CDR1 and CDR2: LNHDA, SQIVND (reference sequence). V dropped 3 bases and J dropped 6 bases, with 13 bases sitting between them. CDR3 in DNA: TGTGCCAGTAGTATCTCCTCAGGGGCCGATACGCAGTATTTT. Protein sequence: CASSISSGADTQYF.

A few counts support this clone. The rearrangement links TRBV14 to TRBJ1-6; D might be TRBD1 (5 bases). The CDR3 is 15 residues long. V lost 0 bases to trimming and J lost 8 bases, with 11 bases between them. Germline lookup yields CDR1 SGHDN and CDR2 FVKESK. Here the CDR3 DNA reads TGTGCCAGCAGCCAAGAACGGGGGTTTTATTCACCCCTCCACTTT. Translated, it gives CASSQERGFYSPLHF.

The chain is built from TRBV28 and TRBJ1-2; 7 bases agree with TRBD1. Germline V CDR1 and CDR2: MDHEN, SYDVKM. This CDR3 comprises 17 residues. V was clipped by 8 bases and J by 1 base; unmatched bases: 16. CDR3 DNA: TGTGCCAGCGTGGGTGCGGACAGGATAAGCCTTAACTATGGCTACACCTTC. Its translation is CASVGADRISLNYGYTF.

The genes are TRBV7-8 and TRBJ1-3; 11 nucleotides line up with TRBD1. The CDR3 totals 18 residues. CDR1 is SGHVS, CDR2 FQNEAQ, per germline. Trimming took 2 bases from V and 5 from J; bases not matched to a gene: 11. CDR3 sequence reads: CASSLYSGTGGIRNTIYF. The CDR3 nucleotides read TGTGCCAGCAGCTTATATTCCGGGACAGGGGGAATAAGAAACACCATATATTTT. The whole variable domain, remainder taken from reference TRBV7-8 and TRBJ1-3, is GAGVSQSPRYKVAKRGQDVALRCDPISGHVSLFWYQQALGQGPEFLTYFQNEAQLDKSGLPSDRFFAERPEGSVSTLKIQRTQQEDSAVYLCASSLYSGTGGIRNTIYFGEGSWLTVV.

This chain uses TRBV5-1 with TRBJ2-4; 8 nucleotides line up with TRBD1. V dropped 2 bases and J dropped 8; count of bases not matched to a gene: 6. Germline lookup yields CDR1 SGHRS and CDR2 YFSETQ. This CDR3 has 14 amino acids. The DNA for the CDR3 is TGCGCCAGCAGCTTAGGACAGGGAGGAGACATTCAGTACTTC. Its translation is CASSLGQGGDIQYF.

The gene calls are TRBV7-8 and TRBJ1-1, with 10 bases identical to TRBD1. This CDR3 has 15 amino acids. V trimming: 3 bases; J trimming: 2 bases; junction bases outside the gene matches: 3. CDR1 is SGHVS, CDR2 FQNEAQ, per germline. The CDR3 spells CASSLRDRGNTEAFF. In nucleotides, the CDR3 is TGTGCCAGCAGCTTGAGGGACAGGGGAAACACTGAAGCTTTCTTT.

This chain links TRBV30 with TRBJ2-7; 7 bases match TRBD1. Germline V gene data show CDR1 as GTSNPN and CDR2 as SVGIG (reference sequence). The V and J ends lost 0 bases and 7 bases, in that order; junction bases with no gene match: 6. The CDR3 covers 13 residues. CDR3 nucleotides: TGTGCCTGGAGTGTAGGGGCAGGGGGAGAGCAGTACTTC. Protein product: CAWSVGAGGEQYF.

The rearrangement uses TRBV3-1 (or the pseudogene TRBV3-2) and TRBJ2-3, with 7 bases fitting TRBD2. The CDR3 length is 17 residues. CDR1 and CDR2 from the germline V gene are LGHDT and YNNKEL (reference sequence). The ends lost 3 bases at V and 0 bases at J; junction bases unmatched: 9. The DNA for the CDR3 is TGTGCCAGCAGCCAGATAGGCCGAGCGGGGAGCACAGATACGCAGTATTTT. It encodes CASSQIGRAGSTDTQYF.

The genes are TRBV14 and TRBJ1-1; D is ambiguous. Germline CDR1 SGHDN, CDR2 FVKESK. The CDR3 runs 12 residues. Trimming removed 4 bases at V and 4 bases at J, with 7 bases between. DNA of the CDR3: TGTGCCAGCAGCCCCCTCTCCACTGAAGCTTTCTTT. This gives the protein CASSPLSTEAFF.

The chain recombines TRBV28 with TRBJ1-5; D perhaps matches TRBD1 (6 bases). CDR3 size: 15 residues. The V gene lost 5 bases and the J gene lost 0 bases, with 11 bases spanning the gap. The germline gives CDR1 MDHEN, CDR2 SYDVKM. The CDR3 DNA reads TGTGCCAGCAGTCAGGGGTTATATAGCAATCAGCCCCAGCATTTT. It yields the protein CASSQGLYSNQPQHF.

CDR3 nucleotide sequence: TGTGCCAGCAGTTCCGACAAGAACCAAGAGACCCAGTACTTC. Its translation: CASSSDKNQETQYF. The chain is built from TRBV6-2 or TRBV6-3 and TRBJ2-5; D unclear. The CDR3 sequence is 14 residues long. The ends were cut back, 4 bases at V and 0 bases at J, with 9 bases in the middle. Germline V gives CDR1 MNHEY, CDR2 SVGEGT.

This clone occurred once. The genes are TRBV12-5 and TRBJ2-2; no clear D. The germline V gene encodes CDR1 LGHNT and CDR2 FRNRAP. This CDR3 is 14 amino acids long. Between the trimmed V and J ends, which lost 7 bases and 1 base, there was a span of 10 bases. This CDR3 is CASAHPGNTGELFF. Written as DNA, the CDR3 is TGTGCTAGTGCCCATCCGGGGAACACCGGGGAGCTGTTTTTT.

The V and J genes are TRBV5-1 and TRBJ1-5, with a tentative D call TRBD1 (5 bases). Germline V gene sequence: CDR1 SGHRS, CDR2 YFSETQ. The CDR3 covers 15 residues. Trimming removed 0 bases from V and 2 bases from J, with 9 bases in between. The CDR3 loop reads CASSLEGYGNQPQHF. In DNA form, the CDR3 reads TGCGCCAGCAGCTTGGAGGGGTATGGCAATCAGCCCCAGCATTTT.

The chain combines TRBV27 with TRBJ2-7, with a possible D match to TRBD1 (6 bases). The CDR3 length is 16 residues. Trimming took off 0 bases at V and 2 bases at J, with 14 bases between the two ends. Germline-derived CDR1 and CDR2 are MNHEY and SMNVEV (reference sequence). As DNA, the CDR3 is TGTGCCAGCAGTTTATCTGGCAGGGGAATAACCTACGAGCAGTACTTC. Translation: CASSLSGRGITYEQYF.